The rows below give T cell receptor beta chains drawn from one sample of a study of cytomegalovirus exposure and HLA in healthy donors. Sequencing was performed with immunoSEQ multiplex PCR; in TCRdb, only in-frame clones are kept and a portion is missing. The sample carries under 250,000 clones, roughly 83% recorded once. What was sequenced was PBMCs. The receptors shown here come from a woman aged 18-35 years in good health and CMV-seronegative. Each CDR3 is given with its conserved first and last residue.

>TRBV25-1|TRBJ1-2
CASSDSGAGFHGYTF
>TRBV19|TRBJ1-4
CASSIPMHSNEKLFF
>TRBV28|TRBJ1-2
CASSLESGQGINYGYTF
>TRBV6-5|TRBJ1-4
CASRHGSTNEKLFF
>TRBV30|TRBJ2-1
CAWRSRTASSYNEQFF
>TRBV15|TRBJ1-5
CATARNVDSKNQPQHF
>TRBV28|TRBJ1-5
CASTWGGPSNQPQHF
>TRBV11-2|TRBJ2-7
CASVGTGIYEQYF
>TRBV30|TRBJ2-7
CAWSQGISHEQYF
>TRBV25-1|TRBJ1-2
CASSDTNPRDGYTF
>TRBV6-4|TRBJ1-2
CASMTNYGYTF
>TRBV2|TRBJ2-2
CASSSQGARTGELFF
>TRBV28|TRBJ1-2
CASRTGDYGYTF
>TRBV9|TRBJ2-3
CASSVGNLGGTDTQYF
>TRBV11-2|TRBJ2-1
CASSLGQGNEQFF
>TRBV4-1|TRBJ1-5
CASSQGIGQRNQPQHF
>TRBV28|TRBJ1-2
CASSSRSSAGEWFYGYTF
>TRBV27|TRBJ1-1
CASSQWLDAFF
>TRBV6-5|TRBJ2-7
CASSRAGTGEAIYF
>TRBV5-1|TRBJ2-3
CASSVGDTDTQYF
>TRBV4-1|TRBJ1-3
CASSQPYEGSGNTIYF
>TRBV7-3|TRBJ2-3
CASSLRLEDTQYF
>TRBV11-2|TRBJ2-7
CASSSGGTYEQYF
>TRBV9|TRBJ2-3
CASSLRTSGGTDTQYF
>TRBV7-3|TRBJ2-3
CASSLNPSQSTSTDTQYF